The T cell receptor (beta chain) described here comes from a study of early T cells in non-severe SARS-CoV-2 infection. This clonotype was found a few times. TCRdb re-analysed the 5' RACE reads in MiXCR, keeping a single row per CDR3 protein. The sample has tens of thousands of distinct CDR3 sequences; around 9.9% are singletons. The CDR3 sequence is 15 residues long. Trimming removed 4 bases from V and 2 bases from J; junction bases left unmatched: 4. The chain carries TRBV12-3 or TRBV12-4 and TRBJ2-3, with 9 positions matching TRBD2. Sequencing was carried out using whole blood. The sequence came from an adult who was a healthcare worker with PCR-confirmed SARS-CoV-2 infection or an uninfected control (not recorded which). CDR3 nucleotides: TGTGCCAGCAGTTCGACTAGCGGAAACACAGATACGCAGTATTTT. Its translation: CASSSTSGNTDTQYF.